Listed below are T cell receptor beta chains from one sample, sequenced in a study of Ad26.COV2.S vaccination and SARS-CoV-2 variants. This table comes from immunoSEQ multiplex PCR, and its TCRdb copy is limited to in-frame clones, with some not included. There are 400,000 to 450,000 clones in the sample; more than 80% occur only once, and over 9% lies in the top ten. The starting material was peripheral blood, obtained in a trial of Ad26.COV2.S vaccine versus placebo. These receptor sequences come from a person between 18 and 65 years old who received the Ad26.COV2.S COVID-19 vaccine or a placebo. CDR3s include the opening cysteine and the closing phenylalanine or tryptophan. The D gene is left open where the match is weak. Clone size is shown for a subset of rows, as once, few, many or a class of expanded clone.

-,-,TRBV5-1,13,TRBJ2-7,TGCGCCACTAGAAACAGGGTGACGGGAGAGCAGTACTTC,CATRNRVTGEQYF
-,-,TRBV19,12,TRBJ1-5,TGTGCCAGTACGGGAAACAATCAGCCCCAGCATTTT,CASTGNNQPQHF
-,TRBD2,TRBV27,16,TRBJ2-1,TGTGCCAGCAGTTCAAGAACTAGCGGGATGTGGGATGAGCAGTTCTTC,CASSSRTSGMWDEQFF
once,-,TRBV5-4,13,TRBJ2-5,TGTGCCAGCAGCCCCTGGGAGGAAGAGACCCAGTACTTC,CASSPWEEETQYF
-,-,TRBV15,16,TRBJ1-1,TGTGCCACCAGCAGAGTAGGGGCAGGGGAGGGCACTGAAGCTTTCTTT,CATSRVGAGEGTEAFF
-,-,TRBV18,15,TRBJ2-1,TGTGCCAGCTCACCACTCAAAGGCCCCTACAATGAGCAGTTCTTC,CASSPLKGPYNEQFF
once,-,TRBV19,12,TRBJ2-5,TGTGCCAGTAGCGTTGAGGGGGAGACCCAGTACTTC,CASSVEGETQYF
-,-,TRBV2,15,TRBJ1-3,TGTGCCAGCAGTGAGCAGGGTCCCTCTGGAAACACCATATATTTT,CASSEQGPSGNTIYF
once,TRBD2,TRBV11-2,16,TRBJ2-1,TGTGCCAGCAGCATAGGGACTAGCGGGCCTTACAATGAGCAGTTCTTC,CASSIGTSGPYNEQFF
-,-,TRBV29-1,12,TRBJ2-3,TGCAGCGTTAGGGCTAGCACAGATACGCAGTATTTT,CSVRASTDTQYF
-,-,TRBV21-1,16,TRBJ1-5,TGTGCCATCCGCGGACAGGGCCGGCGTTGCAATCAGCCCCAGCATTTT,CAIRGQGRRCNQPQHF
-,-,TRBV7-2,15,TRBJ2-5,TGTGCCAGCAGCTCATCCACGTGGAGTCGAGAGACCCAGTACTTC,CASSSSTWSRETQYF
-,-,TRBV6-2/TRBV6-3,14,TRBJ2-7,TGTGCCAGCAGTTACTCAGGCTCGCCCTACGAGCAGTACTTC,CASSYSGSPYEQYF
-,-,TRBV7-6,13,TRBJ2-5,TGTGCCAGCAGCTTAGCGCTCACGGAGACCCAGTACTTC,CASSLALTETQYF
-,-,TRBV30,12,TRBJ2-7,TGTGCCTGGAACACCAGAGTCTACGAGCAGTACTTC,CAWNTRVYEQYF
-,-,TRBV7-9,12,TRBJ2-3,TGTGCCAGCAGACGTAGCACAGATACGCAGTATTTT,CASRRSTDTQYF
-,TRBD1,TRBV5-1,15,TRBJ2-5,TGCGCCAGCAGCCGGCCGGGACAGGGGCAAGAGACCCAGTACTTC,CASSRPGQGQETQYF
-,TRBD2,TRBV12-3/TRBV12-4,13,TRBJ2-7,TGTGCCAGCAGTTTGTGGGGGGGCTACGAGCAGTACTTC,CASSLWGGYEQYF
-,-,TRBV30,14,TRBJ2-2,TGTGCCTGGAGTGTAGTCTCAGGGATCGGGGAGCTGTTTTTT,CAWSVVSGIGELFF
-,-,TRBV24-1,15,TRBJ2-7,TGTGCCACCAGTGATATGGGAGGAAGTTCCTACGAGCAGTACTTC,CATSDMGGSSYEQYF
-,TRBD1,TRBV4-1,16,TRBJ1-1,TGCGCCAGCAGCCAAGATGGCGAGGGGGCTAGTACTGAAGCTTTCTTT,CASSQDGEGASTEAFF
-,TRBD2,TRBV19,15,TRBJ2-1,TGTGCCAGTAGCAATCCGGGACTAGCGGTGGATGAGCAGTTCTTC,CASSNPGLAVDEQFF
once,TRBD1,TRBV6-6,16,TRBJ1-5,TGTGCCAGCAGTTACTCGGGACAGGGAATCCCTGGGCCCCAGCATTTT,CASSYSGQGIPGPQHF
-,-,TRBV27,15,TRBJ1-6,TGTGCCAGCAGATCAACAGGTTTAGATAATTCACCCCTCCACTTT,CASRSTGLDNSPLHF
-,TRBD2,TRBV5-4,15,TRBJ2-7,TGTGCCAGCAGCTTGATCCAGCGGGAGGGCTACGAGCAGTACTTC,CASSLIQREGYEQYF
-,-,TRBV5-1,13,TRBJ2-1,TGCGCCAGCAGCTTGGATTCCTACAATGAGCAGTTCTTC,CASSLDSYNEQFF
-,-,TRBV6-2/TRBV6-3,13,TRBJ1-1,TGTGCCAGCAGTCGGACGGTGAACACTGAAGCTTTCTTT,CASSRTVNTEAFF
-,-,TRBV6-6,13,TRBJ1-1,TGTGCCAGCAGTTACGGGATGAACACTGAAGCTTTCTTT,CASSYGMNTEAFF
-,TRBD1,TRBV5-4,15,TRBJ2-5,TGTGCCAGCAGCTTCACGACAGGGCGGGAAGAGACCCAGTACTTC,CASSFTTGREETQYF
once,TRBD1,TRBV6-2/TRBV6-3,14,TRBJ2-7,TGTGCCAGCAGCCCGACAGGGATCTCCTACGAGCAGTACTTC,CASSPTGISYEQYF
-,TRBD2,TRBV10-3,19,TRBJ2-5,TGTGCCATCAGTGAGTCGAGGCAGGGGGGACTAGCGGGGCAAGAGACCCAGTACTTC,CAISESRQGGLAGQETQYF
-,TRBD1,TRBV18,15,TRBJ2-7,TGTGCCAGCTCACCATGGGACAGCCAGTCCTACGAGCAGTACTTC,CASSPWDSQSYEQYF
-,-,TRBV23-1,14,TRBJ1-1,TGCGCCAGCAGTCACCTTTTCGTGGACACTGAAGCTTTCTTT,CASSHLFVDTEAFF
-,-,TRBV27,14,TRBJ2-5,TGTGCCAGCAGCTCGAGGAGGGAAAGAGAGACCCAGTACTTC,CASSSRRERETQYF
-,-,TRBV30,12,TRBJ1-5,TGTGCCTGGAGTGTCACAGATCAGCCCCAGCATTTT,CAWSVTDQPQHF
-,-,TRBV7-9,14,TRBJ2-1,TGTGCCAGCAGCGGGGACTGGGGGGAGAATGAGCAGTTCTTC,CASSGDWGENEQFF